This TCR beta chain appears in the sequencing data of a study of OX40 agonist ivuxolimab in advanced cancers. Background on the study: Patients were infused with ivuxolimab every 2 weeks at 0.01 to 10 mg/kg. Partial responses were seen in three patients, one with hepatocellular carcinoma and two with cutaneous melanoma.

Measured with immunoSEQ multiplex PCR; TCRdb has only the in-frame clones, and not every one. The table shows 66,000 or so clones, with 85% occurring only once. Patients with autoimmune history or systemic immunosuppression were excluded. General study results and limits: Low clonal expansion, among the lowest seen, marked partial responders at 0.1-3.0 mg/kg.

The CDR3 covers 9 residues. Per germline, CDR1 MNHEY and CDR2 SVGAGI. As regards this clone: Its specificity is unknown.

This receptor was identified in an adult with an advanced solid tumor such as melanoma, head and neck, liver or kidney cancer. This sample comprised CD4+ or CD8+ T cells sorted from blood, obtained in a trial of the OX40 agonist ivuxolimab. The chain uses TRBV6-5 and TRBJ2-3; D call uncertain. In nucleotides, the CDR3 is TGTCTAAGGGTTGATACGCAGTATTTT. Protein: CLRVDTQYF.